This TCR beta chain was captured in a study of T cells after yellow fever vaccination. MiXCR was run by TCRdb on the 5' RACE reads, yielding one entry per CDR3 protein. This sample carries some 500,000 distinct CDR3 sequences, approximately 12% of them seen once, and the ten largest clones take around 15%. J lost 4 bases, V lost 7 bases, and 12 bases had no gene match. CDR1 is SGHTA, CDR2 FQGNSA, per germline. The CDR3 totals 17 residues. This clonotype came up a few times. The chain recombines TRBV7-2 with TRBJ2-1, with 11 bases identical to TRBD2. The specimen was PBMCs, collected on the day of the yellow fever booster vaccination. The sequence was obtained from a man aged 25 to 40 who received the YFV17D yellow fever vaccine. CDR3 residues: CASNPGGTSGWYNEQFF. As DNA, the CDR3 is TGTGCCAGCAACCCGGGCGGGACTAGCGGCTGGTACAATGAGCAGTTCTTC.